These T cell receptor beta chains were read from a single sample in a study of CD8 T cells in ankylosing spondylitis. TCRdb analysed the 5' RACE reads with MiXCR anew, one entry per CDR3 protein. The sample records about 270,000 distinct CDR3 sequences, roughly 32% being singletons. Material for sequencing was blood, either unsorted or a sorted T cell fraction (not recorded which). These receptors all come from a male donor with ankylosing spondylitis or in good health (not recorded which). CDR3s include the opening cysteine and the closing phenylalanine or tryptophan. Each record gives: CDR3 protein, CDR3 DNA, V gene, D gene, J gene, clone size. The D gene is left open where the match is weak. Clone size is shown for a subset of rows, as once, few, many or a class of expanded clone.

cdr3_aa: CSARDQVGISYEQYF
cdr3_nt: TGCAGTGCTAGAGATCAAGTAGGGATCTCCTACGAGCAGTACTTC
v_call: TRBV20-1
d_call: -
j_call: TRBJ2-7
clone_size: -

cdr3_aa: CASSDLINTDTQYF
cdr3_nt: TGTGCCAGCAGTGACCTGATAAATACAGATACGCAGTATTTT
v_call: TRBV27
d_call: -
j_call: TRBJ2-3
clone_size: -

cdr3_aa: CASCTGTGSYEQYF
cdr3_nt: TGTGCCAGCTGTACCGGGACAGGATCCTACGAGCAGTACTTC
v_call: TRBV12-3/TRBV12-4
d_call: TRBD1
j_call: TRBJ2-7
clone_size: -

cdr3_aa: CASSFTPNTGGAWSYNSPLHF
cdr3_nt: TGCGCCAGCAGCTTTACCCCTAATACAGGGGGCGCGTGGTCCTATAATTCACCCCTCCACTTT
v_call: TRBV5-1
d_call: TRBD1
j_call: TRBJ1-6
clone_size: many

cdr3_aa: CSARDLGTTIYEQYF
cdr3_nt: TGCAGTGCTAGAGATCTGGGGACTACTATCTACGAGCAGTACTTC
v_call: TRBV20-1
d_call: TRBD2
j_call: TRBJ2-7
clone_size: -

cdr3_aa: CASSGDVAYEQYF
cdr3_nt: TGTGCCAGCAGCGGGGACGTCGCCTACGAGCAGTACTTC
v_call: TRBV7-9
d_call: -
j_call: TRBJ2-7
clone_size: -

cdr3_aa: CTSTGGTEAFF
cdr3_nt: TGCACCTCCACAGGGGGTACTGAAGCTTTCTTT
v_call: TRBV29-1
d_call: TRBD1
j_call: TRBJ1-1
clone_size: -

cdr3_aa: CASSSPGGSLVVHEQYF
cdr3_nt: TGTGCCAGCAGCTCCCCTGGGGGCAGCCTAGTTGTCCACGAGCAGTACTTC
v_call: TRBV7-2
d_call: -
j_call: TRBJ2-7
clone_size: few

cdr3_aa: CASTRGEYQPQHF
cdr3_nt: TGTGCCAGCACCAGGGGAGAGTACCAGCCCCAGCATTTT
v_call: TRBV6-6
d_call: -
j_call: TRBJ1-5
clone_size: few

cdr3_aa: CASSYRSGINEKLFF
cdr3_nt: TGTGCCAGCAGTTACAGATCGGGTATTAATGAAAAACTGTTTTTT
v_call: TRBV6-5
d_call: -
j_call: TRBJ1-4
clone_size: -

cdr3_aa: CSARDRLVPLDEQFF
cdr3_nt: TGCAGTGCTAGAGATCGACTAGTGCCCCTCGATGAGCAGTTCTTC
v_call: TRBV20-1
d_call: -
j_call: TRBJ2-1
clone_size: many

cdr3_aa: CASRPGQDETLLVSGNTIYF
cdr3_nt: TGTGCCAGCAGACCCGGACAGGACGAAACGTTACTTGTCTCTGGAAACACCATATATTTT
v_call: TRBV6-2/TRBV6-3
d_call: TRBD1
j_call: TRBJ1-3
clone_size: -

cdr3_aa: CASSLGQGSSYGYTF
cdr3_nt: TGTGCCAGCAGCCTGGGACAGGGATCTTCCTATGGCTACACCTTC
v_call: TRBV5-5
d_call: TRBD1
j_call: TRBJ1-2
clone_size: few

cdr3_aa: CASSPAGPTYNEQFF
cdr3_nt: TGTGCCAGCAGCCCAGCGGGACCAACCTACAATGAGCAGTTCTTC
v_call: TRBV7-3
d_call: TRBD2
j_call: TRBJ2-1
clone_size: few

cdr3_aa: CSANLLAGAQTQYF
cdr3_nt: TGCAGTGCTAACCTTTTAGCGGGGGCCCAGACCCAGTACTTC
v_call: TRBV20-1
d_call: TRBD2
j_call: TRBJ2-5
clone_size: many

cdr3_aa: CASSLEANQPQHF
cdr3_nt: TGTGCCAGCAGTTTGGAAGCTAATCAGCCCCAGCATTTT
v_call: TRBV12-3/TRBV12-4
d_call: -
j_call: TRBJ1-5
clone_size: few

cdr3_aa: CSATKGASTEAFF
cdr3_nt: TGCAGTGCGACCAAGGGGGCGTCCACTGAAGCTTTCTTT
v_call: TRBV20-1
d_call: TRBD1
j_call: TRBJ1-1
clone_size: few

cdr3_aa: CSARVSGQDYNEQFF
cdr3_nt: TGCAGTGCTAGAGTCTCGGGACAGGACTACAATGAGCAGTTCTTC
v_call: TRBV20-1
d_call: TRBD1
j_call: TRBJ2-1
clone_size: many

cdr3_aa: CSATLRRGGQETQYF
cdr3_nt: TGCAGTGCTACCCTTCGGCGGGGGGGTCAGGAGACCCAGTACTTC
v_call: TRBV20-1
d_call: TRBD2
j_call: TRBJ2-5
clone_size: once

cdr3_aa: CASSYVGTGVTGELFF
cdr3_nt: TGTGCCAGCAGTTACGTCGGGACAGGGGTCACCGGGGAGCTGTTTTTT
v_call: TRBV6-5
d_call: TRBD1
j_call: TRBJ2-2
clone_size: few

cdr3_aa: CASSSGGSSYNEQFF
cdr3_nt: TGTGCCAGCAGCTCGGGGGGAAGCTCCTACAATGAGCAGTTCTTC
v_call: TRBV7-9
d_call: TRBD2
j_call: TRBJ2-1
clone_size: many

cdr3_aa: CASRESGTNEAFF
cdr3_nt: TGTGCCAGCCGGGAATCCGGGACAAATGAAGCTTTCTTT
v_call: TRBV9
d_call: -
j_call: TRBJ1-1
clone_size: few

cdr3_aa: CSARVLSGAEQYF
cdr3_nt: TGCAGTGCTAGGGTCCTTAGCGGGGCTGAGCAGTACTTC
v_call: TRBV20-1
d_call: TRBD2
j_call: TRBJ2-7
clone_size: few

cdr3_aa: CASSLTGDYGYTF
cdr3_nt: TGCGCCAGCAGCTTGACAGGGGACTATGGCTACACCTTC
v_call: TRBV5-1
d_call: TRBD1
j_call: TRBJ1-2
clone_size: -

cdr3_aa: CASSLQSANTEAFF
cdr3_nt: TGTGCCAGCAGTTTACAGAGCGCGAACACTGAAGCTTTCTTT
v_call: TRBV12-3/TRBV12-4
d_call: -
j_call: TRBJ1-1
clone_size: -

cdr3_aa: CASSPGWTEAFF
cdr3_nt: TGTGCCAGCTCACCTGGGTGGACTGAAGCTTTCTTT
v_call: TRBV18
d_call: -
j_call: TRBJ1-1
clone_size: -

cdr3_aa: CASSRLAGGNNEQFF
cdr3_nt: TGTGCCAGCAGTCGCCTAGCGGGGGGGAACAATGAGCAGTTCTTC
v_call: TRBV12-3/TRBV12-4
d_call: TRBD2
j_call: TRBJ2-1
clone_size: -

cdr3_aa: CSAPRGEYTEAFF
cdr3_nt: TGCAGTGCTCCCCGGGGAGAATACACTGAAGCTTTCTTT
v_call: TRBV20-1
d_call: -
j_call: TRBJ1-1
clone_size: few

cdr3_aa: CASSESISPREQFF
cdr3_nt: TGCGCCAGCAGTGAGTCGATATCCCCCCGGGAGCAGTTCTTC
v_call: TRBV10-1
d_call: -
j_call: TRBJ2-1
clone_size: -

cdr3_aa: CASSLGQGGDTQYF
cdr3_nt: TGCGCCAGCAGCTTGGGCCAAGGTGGAGATACGCAGTATTTT
v_call: TRBV5-1
d_call: -
j_call: TRBJ2-3
clone_size: many

cdr3_aa: CSARVENEQFF
cdr3_nt: TGCAGTGCTAGGGTAGAAAATGAGCAGTTCTTC
v_call: TRBV20-1
d_call: -
j_call: TRBJ2-1
clone_size: few

cdr3_aa: CSADRGGPYEQYF
cdr3_nt: TGCAGTGCCGACCGTGGGGGGCCCTACGAGCAGTACTTC
v_call: TRBV20-1
d_call: -
j_call: TRBJ2-7
clone_size: -

cdr3_aa: CATSRDGQQETQYF
cdr3_nt: TGTGCCACCAGCAGAGATGGACAGCAAGAGACCCAGTACTTC
v_call: TRBV15
d_call: -
j_call: TRBJ2-5
clone_size: few

cdr3_aa: CSARDQGGLGSTDTQYF
cdr3_nt: TGCAGTGCTAGAGATCAGGGGGGCCTTGGTTCCACAGATACGCAGTATTTT
v_call: TRBV20-1
d_call: -
j_call: TRBJ2-3
clone_size: many

cdr3_aa: CASSSGYGPRNSQYF
cdr3_nt: TGTGCCAGCAGTTCGGGATATGGACCCAGAAACAGTCAGTACTTC
v_call: TRBV12-3/TRBV12-4
d_call: -
j_call: TRBJ2-4
clone_size: -

cdr3_aa: CASSLGGGETQYF
cdr3_nt: TGTGCCAGCAGCTTGGGCGGTGGGGAGACCCAGTACTTC
v_call: TRBV5-1
d_call: -
j_call: TRBJ2-5
clone_size: many

cdr3_aa: CASSVRDQESYNEQFF
cdr3_nt: TGTGCCAGCAGCGTCCGGGACCAAGAATCCTACAATGAGCAGTTCTTC
v_call: TRBV4-2
d_call: -
j_call: TRBJ2-1
clone_size: -

cdr3_aa: CSATNVGTGGNQPQHF
cdr3_nt: TGCAGTGCTACCAATGTCGGGACAGGGGGAAATCAGCCCCAGCATTTT
v_call: TRBV20-1
d_call: TRBD1
j_call: TRBJ1-5
clone_size: few

cdr3_aa: CASSRQWKETQYF
cdr3_nt: TGTGCCAGCAGCCGACAGTGGAAAGAGACCCAGTACTTC
v_call: TRBV7-2
d_call: -
j_call: TRBJ2-5
clone_size: -

cdr3_aa: CASSLMVGAYNEQFF
cdr3_nt: TGTGCCAGCAGCTTAATGGTGGGCGCATACAATGAGCAGTTCTTC
v_call: TRBV7-2
d_call: -
j_call: TRBJ2-1
clone_size: many